A selection of T cell receptor beta chains follows, all from one sample in a study of glioma-infiltrating T cells. A single record per CDR3 protein comes from TCRdb applying MiXCR to the multiplex PCR reads. This table has over 70,000 distinct CDR3 sequences, around 23% appearing once. Sequenced material: glioma tissue, nonneoplastic brain tissue, or PBMCs (not recorded which). The origin of the receptors is a human donor with low-grade glioma or glioblastoma, undergoing nonglioma brain surgery, or in good health (not recorded which). CDR3s include the opening cysteine and the closing phenylalanine or tryptophan. The D gene is left open where the match is weak. Size is stated for part of the rows, as once, few or many counts, or as a class when the clone is expanded.

cdr3_length d_call j_call clone_size v_call cdr3_nt cdr3_aa
15 TRBD1 TRBJ2-3 few TRBV12-3/TRBV12-4 TGTGCCAGCAGTCCTCGGACAGGCCCAGCGGATACGCAGTATTTT CASSPRTGPADTQYF
14 - TRBJ1-1 many TRBV19 TGTGCCAGTAGTACTCCGGACGGGAACACTGAAGCTTTCTTT CASSTPDGNTEAFF
12 - TRBJ2-5 many TRBV20-1 TGCAGTGCCCGGACGTACCAAGAGACCCAGTACTTC CSARTYQETQYF
15 - TRBJ2-5 - TRBV12-3/TRBV12-4 TGTGCCAGCAGTTGGGCGGGGCAGGCCCAAGAGACCCAGTACTTC CASSWAGQAQETQYF
16 TRBD1 TRBJ2-7 many TRBV6-2/TRBV6-3 TGTGCCAGCAGTCCCCACCGGGACAGGGTTAAAAGCGAGCAGTACTTC CASSPHRDRVKSEQYF
16 TRBD1 TRBJ1-1 many TRBV20-1 TGCAGTGCTAGAGACCCGAAACGACAGGGGAACACTGAAGCTTTCTTT CSARDPKRQGNTEAFF
17 TRBD2 TRBJ2-3 - TRBV5-6 TGTGCCAGCAGCTTCCGTCTAGCGGGGGGCCCTACAGATACGCAGTATTTT CASSFRLAGGPTDTQYF
13 - TRBJ1-4 many TRBV20-1 TGCAGTGCTAGAATAGTACGGGGCGAAAAACTGTTTTTT CSARIVRGEKLFF
13 - TRBJ1-2 many TRBV29-1 TGCAGCGTTGACAGGCTGGATGTCTATGGCTACACCTTC CSVDRLDVYGYTF
15 - TRBJ2-2 - TRBV12-3/TRBV12-4 TGTGCCAGCAGTTACGGGACGGGGAACACCGGGGAGCTGTTTTTT CASSYGTGNTGELFF
13 TRBD1 TRBJ2-3 few TRBV5-1 TGCGCCAGCCATCGACAGGGAGCAGATACGCAGTATTTT CASHRQGADTQYF
14 - TRBJ1-1 many TRBV10-1 TGCGCCAGCAGTGATGGTGGGAGGAACACTGAAGCTTTCTTT CASSDGGRNTEAFF
12 - TRBJ2-7 many TRBV20-1 TGCAGTGCTATCCTCCCCTCCTACGAGCAGTACTTC CSAILPSYEQYF
15 - TRBJ1-2 many TRBV6-6 TGTGCCAGCAGTTACTCGATGGGGGGCCTCTATGGCTACACCTTC CASSYSMGGLYGYTF
12 - TRBJ2-5 many TRBV20-1 TGCAGTGCTAGACAGCCCCAAGAGACCCAGTACTTC CSARQPQETQYF
13 - TRBJ1-5 many TRBV7-2 TGTGCCAGCAGTCAAAACGGAAATCAGCCCCAGCATTTT CASSQNGNQPQHF
15 TRBD2 TRBJ2-7 many TRBV6-6 TGTGCCAGCAGTTACACGACTAGCGGGAGTCACGAGCAGTACTTC CASSYTTSGSHEQYF
12 - TRBJ2-7 many TRBV18 TGTGCCAGCTCACCAGAGGGTAACGAGCAGTACTTC CASSPEGNEQYF
15 - TRBJ1-2 many TRBV19 TGTGCCAGTAGTATACCCCGCTCATACGGCTATGGCTACACCTTC CASSIPRSYGYGYTF
14 - TRBJ2-7 - TRBV11-2 TGTGCCAGCAGCTTAGATATTAGGCTTTACGAGCAGTACTTC CASSLDIRLYEQYF
13 - TRBJ1-5 many TRBV20-1 TGCAGTGCTAGGCTCAGGGTTGGTCAGCCCCAGCATTTT CSARLRVGQPQHF
16 TRBD2 TRBJ2-5 few TRBV4-1 TGCGCCAGCAGCCAAGATCGGGGACTAGCGGGAGAGACCCAGTACTTC CASSQDRGLAGETQYF
13 - TRBJ1-2 few TRBV5-1 TGCGCCAGCAGCCATGGACACCGCTATGGCTACACCTTC CASSHGHRYGYTF
18 TRBD1 TRBJ1-3 once TRBV20-1 TGCAGTGCTAGTTCGGGTCCTTCGAGGGGGCTCTCTGGAAACACCATATATTTT CSASSGPSRGLSGNTIYF
15 TRBD1 TRBJ2-7 - TRBV18 TGTGCCAGCTCACCCGCCCGGGACAGGGACCACGAGCAGTACTTC CASSPARDRDHEQYF
16 - TRBJ2-5 many TRBV20-1 TGCAGTGCTAGACCCATCGTAGGGGCCCCGGAAGAGACCCAGTACTTC CSARPIVGAPEETQYF
16 - TRBJ2-6 - TRBV3-1 TGTGCCAGCAGCAAACATACCCACTCTGGGGCCAACGTCCTGACTTTC CASSKHTHSGANVLTF
14 - TRBJ2-5 - TRBV3-1 TGTGCCAGCAGAGATCCGGGACGGGGGGAGACCCAGTACTTC CASRDPGRGETQYF
14 TRBD2 TRBJ2-7 many TRBV20-1 TGCAGTGCTCCAAACCTAGCGGAAGGCTACGAGCAGTACTTC CSAPNLAEGYEQYF
16 - TRBJ1-6 - TRBV11-1 TGTGCCAGCAGCTTACGATGGACAGTTCCTGATTCACCCCTCCACTTT CASSLRWTVPDSPLHF
15 - TRBJ1-2 once TRBV12-3/TRBV12-4 TGTGCCAACAGTTTTAACCTGGGGCAGGGGTATGGCTACACCTTC CANSFNLGQGYGYTF
14 - TRBJ2-1 many TRBV2 TGTGCCAGCAGGTGGGCTAGCGTGAGCAATGAGCAGTTCTTC CASRWASVSNEQFF